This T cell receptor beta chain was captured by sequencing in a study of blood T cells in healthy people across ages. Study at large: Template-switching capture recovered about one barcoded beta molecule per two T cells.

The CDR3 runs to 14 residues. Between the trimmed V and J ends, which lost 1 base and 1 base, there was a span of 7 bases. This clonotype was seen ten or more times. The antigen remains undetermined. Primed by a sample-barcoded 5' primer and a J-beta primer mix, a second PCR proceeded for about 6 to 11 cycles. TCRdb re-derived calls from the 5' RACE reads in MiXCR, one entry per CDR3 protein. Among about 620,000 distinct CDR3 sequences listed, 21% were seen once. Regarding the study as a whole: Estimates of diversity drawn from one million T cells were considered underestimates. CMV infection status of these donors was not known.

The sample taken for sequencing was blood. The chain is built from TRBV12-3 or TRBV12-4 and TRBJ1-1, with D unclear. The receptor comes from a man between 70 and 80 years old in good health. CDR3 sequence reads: CASSLGHQNTEAFF. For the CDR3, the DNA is TGTGCCAGCAGTTTAGGACACCAGAACACTGAAGCTTTCTTT.